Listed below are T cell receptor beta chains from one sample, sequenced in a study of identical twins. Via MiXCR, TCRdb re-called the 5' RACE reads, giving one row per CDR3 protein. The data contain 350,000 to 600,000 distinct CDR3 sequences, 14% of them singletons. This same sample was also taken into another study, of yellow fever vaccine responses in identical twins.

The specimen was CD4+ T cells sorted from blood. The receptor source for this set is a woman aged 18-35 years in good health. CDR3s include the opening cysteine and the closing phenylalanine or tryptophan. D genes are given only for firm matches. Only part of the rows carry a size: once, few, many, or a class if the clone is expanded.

TGTGCCAGCGGGACAGGTCCCTATGGCTACACCTTC CASGTGPYGYTF few TRBJ1-2 TRBV28 TRBD1
TGCGCCAGCAGTGGCGGGAGCGCAGATACGCAGTATTTT CASSGGSADTQYF few TRBJ2-3 TRBV5-1 TRBD2
TGTGCCACCAGTGAAGGAAATCAGCCCCAGCATTTT CATSEGNQPQHF many TRBJ1-5 TRBV24-1 NA
TGCGCCAGCAGCTTGGACTACCGCCCAGGGGAGACCCAGTACTTC CASSLDYRPGETQYF NA TRBJ2-5 TRBV5-1 NA
TGCAGTGCTAGAGGACAGGGGGGCGCTGGGGCCAACGTCCTGACTTTC CSARGQGGAGANVLTF NA TRBJ2-6 TRBV20-1 TRBD1
TGCAGCGTGGAAATTAGCACAGATACGCAGTATTTT CSVEISTDTQYF many TRBJ2-3 TRBV29-1 NA
TGCAGCGTGTCCTCCGGGACAGGGCAAACCGGGGAGCTGTTTTTT CSVSSGTGQTGELFF few TRBJ2-2 TRBV29-1 TRBD1
TGTGCCAGCAGGGCCCCAGGGTTCTACAATGAGCAGTTCTTC CASRAPGFYNEQFF NA TRBJ2-1 TRBV7-2 NA
TGTGCCAGTATAAAAGACAGGCGGCCCTTGGGCACTGAAGCTTTCTTT CASIKDRRPLGTEAFF few TRBJ1-1 TRBV12-3/TRBV12-4 NA
TGTGCCAGCAGATTCGGACTAGCGGGGCCCCAAGAGACCCAGTACTTC CASRFGLAGPQETQYF few TRBJ2-5 TRBV2 TRBD2
TGCGCCAGCAGCTCGACCCCGGGACAGAGCACAGATACGCAGTATTTT CASSSTPGQSTDTQYF many TRBJ2-3 TRBV5-1 TRBD1
TGTGCCAGCAGCTTGGACAGGGGAAGCGCCAACGTCCTGACTTTC CASSLDRGSANVLTF few TRBJ2-6 TRBV7-9 TRBD1
TGTGCCAGCAGCTACGGGCTCTCTGGGGCCAACGTCCTGACTTTC CASSYGLSGANVLTF few TRBJ2-6 TRBV7-9 NA
TGTGCCAGCAGTGACGGTGTTAGCGGAGAGACCCAGTACTTC CASSDGVSGETQYF few TRBJ2-5 TRBV2 NA
TGTGCCAGCAGGAAGAGCGATACGCAGTATTTT CASRKSDTQYF NA TRBJ2-3 TRBV19 NA
TGTGCCAGCAGTTACTCGAGGGGACAGAACTACGAGCAGTACTTC CASSYSRGQNYEQYF few TRBJ2-7 TRBV6-5 TRBD1
TGCGCCAGCAGCCAAGATCGAGGCGCGTCATGGACCGGGGAGCTGTTTTTT CASSQDRGASWTGELFF NA TRBJ2-2 TRBV4-3 NA
TGTGCCAGCAGTAAAGATCCAAACACCGGGGAGCTGTTTTTT CASSKDPNTGELFF few TRBJ2-2 TRBV7-9 NA
TGTGCCAGCAGTTTATTAGCGGGGGACGCGGAGCAGTACTTC CASSLLAGDAEQYF few TRBJ2-7 TRBV28 TRBD2
TGTGCCAGCAGTCCAGCTGGGGACGTTCTAGGCTACACCTTC CASSPAGDVLGYTF few TRBJ1-2 TRBV6-1 NA
TGTGCCAGCAGCCAAGATCCCGGCGGGGGGGGCCAAGAGACCCAGTACTTC CASSQDPGGGGQETQYF NA TRBJ2-5 TRBV4-2 TRBD2
TGTGCCAGCAGGACAGGACAGCTTAGCACAGATACGCAGTATTTT CASRTGQLSTDTQYF few TRBJ2-3 TRBV2 NA
TGCGCCAGCAGCGTAAACCAGGGGGCAGCGGGGGGCCCAACGCAGTATTTT CASSVNQGAAGGPTQYF NA TRBJ2-3 TRBV5-1 NA
TGCAGTGCTAGAGTGCAGGGTGGCCCCGGGGAGCTGTTTTTT CSARVQGGPGELFF few TRBJ2-2 TRBV20-1 NA
TGTGCCAGCAGTGAAGGGGGCTCCTACAATGAGCAGTTCTTC CASSEGGSYNEQFF NA TRBJ2-1 TRBV2 NA
TGTGCCAGCAGCACCCTAGGGGGAAACACCATATATTTT CASSTLGGNTIYF NA TRBJ1-3 TRBV6-6 NA
TGTGCCAGCAGTTCTCTGGGACAGGGAAATGAGCAGTTCTTC CASSSLGQGNEQFF many TRBJ2-1 TRBV12-3/TRBV12-4 TRBD1